The present entry profiles one T cell receptor (beta chain) with its context. In the authors' workflow: Amplifying reference gene primers gave estimates of nucleated cell counts. Assay used: immunoSEQ multiplex PCR; TCRdb lists only in-frame clones, some missing. V, J and clone size reflect that table, while D and trimming were determined from the DNA. The table has some 130,000 clones, roughly 80% seen once. This sample was included in a study of blood T cell repertoires in COVID-19. Study context: Sites in the United States, Italy and Spain provided acute and convalescent COVID-19 samples. T cells, B-cell-depleted T cells, or PBMCs supplied cDNA or gDNA.

With 4 bases removed from V and 6 bases from J, the gap between germline ends came to 12 bases. This CDR3 region has 14 residues. Germline V gene lookup returns CDR1 LGHDT and CDR2 YNNKEL (reference sequence). The sequencing sample was made of peripheral blood. The V call is TRBV3-1 (or the pseudogene TRBV3-2), the J call TRBJ2-2, with D perhaps TRBD1 (6 bases). The clonotype originates from a man aged 55 to 69 with acute or convalescent COVID-19. The CDR3 region is CASSRNTGSGELFF. DNA for the CDR3: TGTGCCAGCAGCCGTAATACAGGGTCCGGGGAGCTGTTTTTT.